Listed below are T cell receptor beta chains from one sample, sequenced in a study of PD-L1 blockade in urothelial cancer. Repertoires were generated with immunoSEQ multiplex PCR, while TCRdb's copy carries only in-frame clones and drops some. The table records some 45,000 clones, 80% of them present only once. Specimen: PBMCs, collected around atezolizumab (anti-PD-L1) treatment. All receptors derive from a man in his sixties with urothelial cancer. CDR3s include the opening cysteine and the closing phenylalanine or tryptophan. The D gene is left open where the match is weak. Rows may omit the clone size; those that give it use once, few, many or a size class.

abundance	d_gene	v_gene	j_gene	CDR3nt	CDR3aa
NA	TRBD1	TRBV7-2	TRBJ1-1	TGTGCCAGCAGCGCGGACAGGGAGAACACTGAAGCTTTCTTT	CASSADRENTEAFF
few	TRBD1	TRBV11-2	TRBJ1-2	TGTGCCAGCAGCGTAGGGGGGACAGGGATCTATGGCTACACCTTC	CASSVGGTGIYGYTF
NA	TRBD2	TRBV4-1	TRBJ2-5	TGCGCCACTACGGTTCCGGGACTAGCGGACCAAGAGACCCAGTACTTC	CATTVPGLADQETQYF
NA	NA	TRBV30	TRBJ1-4	TGTGCCTGGTGCGCCGGGACATCAACTAATGAAAAACTGTTTTTT	CAWCAGTSTNEKLFF
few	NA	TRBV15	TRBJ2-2	TGTGCCACCAGCACCGGACCAGGGGACACCGGGGAGCTGTTTTTT	CATSTGPGDTGELFF
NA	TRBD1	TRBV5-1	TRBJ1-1	TGCGCCAGCAGCTTGGAGTGGACAGGAGTGGGTTTCTTT	CASSLEWTGVGFF
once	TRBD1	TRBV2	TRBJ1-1	TGTGCCAGCAGTTTGGACAGGGACACTGAAGCTTTCTTT	CASSLDRDTEAFF
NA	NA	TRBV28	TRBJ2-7	TGTGCCAGCAGTTTTGAGAGACAGCCCTCCTACGAGCAGTACTTC	CASSFERQPSYEQYF
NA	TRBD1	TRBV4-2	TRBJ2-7	TGTGCCAGCAGCCGAGACAGGGAAGTGTACGAGCAGTACTTC	CASSRDREVYEQYF
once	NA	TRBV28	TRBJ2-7	TGTGCCGCCAGACGGGGCTACGAGCAGTACTTC	CAARRGYEQYF
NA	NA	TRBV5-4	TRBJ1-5	TGTGCCAGCAGCCAAGAAGAGACATCCGATCAGCCCCAGCATTTT	CASSQEETSDQPQHF
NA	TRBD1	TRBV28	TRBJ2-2	TGTGCCAGCAGGCTGACAGGGGTCGACACCGGGGAGCTGTTTTTT	CASRLTGVDTGELFF
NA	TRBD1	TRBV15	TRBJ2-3	TGTGCCACCAGCAGGCGACAGGGGGCCGGCACAGATACGCAGTATTTT	CATSRRQGAGTDTQYF
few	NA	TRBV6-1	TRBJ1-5	TGTGCCAGCAGTTCCAACAGGGATAGAAATCAGCCCCAGCATTTT	CASSSNRDRNQPQHF
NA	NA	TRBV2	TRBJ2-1	TGTGCCAGCATTGGGAGGGGGAATGAGCAGTTCTTC	CASIGRGNEQFF
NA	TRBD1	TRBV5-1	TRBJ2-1	TGCGCCAGCAGCTTGGGAGGGGGCTCCCTGAACAATGAGCAGTTCTTC	CASSLGGGSLNNEQFF
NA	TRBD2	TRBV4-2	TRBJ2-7	TGTGCCAGCAGCCAGGGACTAGCGGGAGAAAGGTTTAACGAGCAGTACTTC	CASSQGLAGERFNEQYF
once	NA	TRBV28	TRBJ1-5	TGTGCCAGCAGTTCGGGGGGCCAGGGTGGTCAGCCCCAGCATTTT	CASSSGGQGGQPQHF
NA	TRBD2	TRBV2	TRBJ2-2	TGTGCCAGCAGGTTGACTAGCGGGAGGATCGCCGGGGAGCTGTTTTTT	CASRLTSGRIAGELFF
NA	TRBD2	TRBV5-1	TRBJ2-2	TGCGCCAGCAGCCAGACTAGCGGGATCACCGGGGAGCTGTTTTTT	CASSQTSGITGELFF
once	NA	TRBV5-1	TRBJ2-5	TGCGCTAGCACCCTAGAGGGGACCCAGTACTTC	CASTLEGTQYF
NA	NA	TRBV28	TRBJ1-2	TGTGCCAGCAGTTCGTCCCAGGGGTTATATGGCTACACCTTC	CASSSSQGLYGYTF